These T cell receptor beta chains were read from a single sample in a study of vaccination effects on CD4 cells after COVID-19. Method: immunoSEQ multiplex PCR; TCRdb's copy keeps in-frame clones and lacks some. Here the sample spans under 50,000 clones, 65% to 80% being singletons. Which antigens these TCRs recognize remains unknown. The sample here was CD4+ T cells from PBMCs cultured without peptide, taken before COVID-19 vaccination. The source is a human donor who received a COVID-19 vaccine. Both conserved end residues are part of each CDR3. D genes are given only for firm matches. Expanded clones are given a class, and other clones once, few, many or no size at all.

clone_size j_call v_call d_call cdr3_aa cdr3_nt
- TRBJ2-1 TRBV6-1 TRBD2 CASSVYWPGLAGSDEQFF TGTGCCAGCAGTGTTTATTGGCCGGGACTAGCGGGAAGCGATGAGCAGTTCTTC
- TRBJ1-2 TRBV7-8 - CASSLTPVYGYTF TGTGCCAGCAGCTTAACGCCCGTCTATGGCTACACCTTC
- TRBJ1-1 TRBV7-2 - CASSSYRNTEAFF TGTGCCAGCAGCTCCTACAGAAACACTGAAGCTTTCTTT
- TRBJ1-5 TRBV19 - CASSNRDKGGQPQHF TGTGCCAGTAGTAACCGGGACAAGGGCGGACAGCCCCAGCATTTT
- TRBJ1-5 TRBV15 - CATSSSYGTADNQPQHF TGTGCCACCAGCAGCTCTTACGGGACGGCGGACAATCAGCCCCAGCATTTT
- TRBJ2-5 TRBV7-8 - CASSLDRETQYF TGTGCCAGCAGCTTAGATCGGGAGACCCAGTACTTC
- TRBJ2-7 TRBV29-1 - CSARYEGGGQYF TGCAGCGCCCGTTATGAGGGCGGAGGGCAGTACTTC
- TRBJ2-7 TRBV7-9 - CATGEDEQYF TGCGCTACAGGGGAGGACGAGCAGTACTTC
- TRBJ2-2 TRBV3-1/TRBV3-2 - CASSQEVLGGTGELFF TGTGCCAGCAGCCAAGAGGTCCTCGGGGGCACCGGGGAGCTGTTTTTT
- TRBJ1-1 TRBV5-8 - CASSLHFPGNTEAFF TGTGCCAGCAGCTTGCATTTCCCAGGGAACACTGAAGCTTTCTTT
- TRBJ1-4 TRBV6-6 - CASGEEGEKLFF TGTGCCTCGGGGGAGGAAGGGGAAAAACTGTTTTTT
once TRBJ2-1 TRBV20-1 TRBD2 CSASRLAGGLGNEQFF TGCAGTGCTAGTAGACTAGCGGGGGGGCTGGGTAATGAGCAGTTCTTC
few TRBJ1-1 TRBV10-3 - CATQRGGHSGSTEAFF TGTGCCACCCAACGGGGGGGGCATAGTGGGAGCACTGAAGCTTTCTTT
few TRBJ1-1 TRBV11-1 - CASSPVMNTEAFF TGTGCCAGCAGCCCGGTCATGAACACTGAAGCTTTCTTT
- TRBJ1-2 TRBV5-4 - CASSSPRDGHYGYTF TGTGCCAGCAGCTCCCCCAGGGATGGGCACTATGGCTACACCTTC
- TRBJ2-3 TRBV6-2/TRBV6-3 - CASSNELKVTQYF TGTGCCAGCAGTAACGAGCTTAAAGTTACGCAGTATTTT
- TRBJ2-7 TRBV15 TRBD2 CATSRGGRLALLEQYF TGTGCCACCAGCAGAGGAGGGAGACTAGCCCTGCTCGAGCAGTACTTC
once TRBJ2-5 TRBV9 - CASSVALRDSQETQYF TGTGCCAGCAGCGTAGCTCTCCGGGACTCCCAAGAGACCCAGTACTTC
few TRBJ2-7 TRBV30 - CAWSRLGQSSYEQYF TGTGCCTGGAGTAGATTAGGACAGAGCTCCTACGAGCAGTACTTC
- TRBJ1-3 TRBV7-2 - CASSRAGTLHRPAIYF TGTGCCAGCAGCCGGGCCGGGACTCTCCACCGGCCGGCCATATATTTT